This T cell receptor beta chain was identified during a study of shared clonotypes between healthy human individuals. Study-level points and caveats: Exclusively blood specimens were collected; tissue repertoires likely differ.

Germline V gene data show CDR1 as SGHRS and CDR2 as YFSETQ. The V segment lost 4 bases and the J segment 6 bases; nucleotides outside the gene matches: 12. This CDR3 region has 16 residues. Each donor was a Caucasian adult residing in Nashville, Tennessee. Genomic DNA from unsorted samples was obtained from around 100 million PBMCs (per sample). Here immunoSEQ multiplex PCR was the method, and the copy in TCRdb shows in-frame clones only, minus some. Among about 520,000 clones listed, more than 75% were seen once. As concerns this clone: Its antigen is not identified.

The chain combines TRBV5-1 with TRBJ2-2; 7 bases fit TRBD2. This sequence was found in a woman in her thirties or forties in good health. Some clones in this sample may be carry-over from other donors' samples. The material sequenced was PBMCs. CDR3 region: CASSRTSSVSSGELFF. CDR3 DNA sequence: TGCGCCAGCAGCCGGACTAGTTCCGTCAGCTCCGGGGAGCTGTTTTTT.